The next 32 T cell receptor beta chains were all read from a single sample in a study of T cells in narcolepsy. Clones were read by immunoSEQ multiplex PCR, and TCRdb kept only the in-frame ones, dropping some. The sample records approximately 38,000 clones, around 87% being singletons. The source material was CD45RA- memory CD4+ T cells from PBMCs. Receptors were obtained from a human donor with narcolepsy.

The chain couples TRBV19 to TRBJ2-1, with D possibly being TRBD1 or TRBD2 (5 bases each). This CDR3 contains 17 residues. In germline, CDR1 is LNHDA, CDR2 SQIVND (reference sequence). V was clipped by 6 bases and J by 2 bases, with 20 bases between them. The CDR3 sequence is CASSQSGRGPTYNEQFF. In DNA form, the CDR3 reads TGTGCCAGTAGCCAGAGCGGTAGGGGCCCTACCTACAATGAGCAGTTCTTC.

V is TRBV6-5 and J is TRBJ1-6; maybe TRBD1 (5 bases). This CDR3 comprises 13 residues. The germline V and J ends were trimmed by 5 bases and 7 bases, with 9 bases remaining between them. Germline V gene data show CDR1 as MNHEY and CDR2 as SVGAGI. In nucleotides, the CDR3 is TGTGCCAGCAGTCGAAGACAGAATTCACCCCTCCACTTT. This sequence encodes CASSRRQNSPLHF.

This clone was detected only a few times. The gene calls are TRBV7-2 and TRBJ2-1; the D is unclear. This CDR3 spans 15 amino acids. The V gene lost 0 bases and the J gene lost 2 bases, with 8 bases spanning the gap. Per germline, CDR1 SGHTA and CDR2 FQGNSA. The CDR3 DNA is TGTGCCAGCAGCTTAGCATACGGACCCTACAATGAGCAGTTCTTC. As protein: CASSLAYGPYNEQFF. The full variable domain, rest sourced from reference TRBV7-2 and TRBJ2-1, is GAGVSQSPSNKVTEKGKDVELRCDPISGHTALYWYRQSLGQGLEFLIYFQGNSAPDKSGLPSDRFSAERTGGSVSTLTIQRTQQEDSAVYLCASSLAYGPYNEQFFGPGTRLTVL.

The chain carries TRBV7-2 and TRBJ2-5; D may be TRBD1 (6 bases). Between the trimmed V and J ends, which lost 5 bases and 5 bases, there was a span of 15 bases. This CDR3 has 14 amino acids. CDR1 is SGHTA, CDR2 FQGNSA, per germline. In DNA form, the CDR3 reads TGTGCCAGCAGCCGAGGGGGACCGCCGGAGACCCAGTACTTC. This translates into CASSRGGPPETQYF.

The chain uses TRBV6-6 and TRBJ1-2; a possible D gene is TRBD1 (6 bases). V dropped 7 bases and J dropped 8 bases, with 17 bases sitting between them. Germline V gives CDR1 MNHNY, CDR2 SVGAGI (reference sequence). The CDR3 runs to 13 residues. CDR3 residues: CASTSGGGRGYTF. The CDR3 nucleotides read TGTGCCAGCACCTCTGGGGGGGGCAGGGGCTACACCTTC.

The V gene is TRBV7-2, the J gene TRBJ1-5; no firm D call. Trimming removed 1 base at V and 0 bases at J, with 13 bases between. The CDR3 runs to 17 residues. Germline loops: CDR1 SGHTA, CDR2 FQGNSA. The CDR3 protein is CASSLEESPYSNQPQHF. The CDR3 DNA follows: TGTGCCAGCAGCTTAGAAGAGAGCCCCTATAGCAATCAGCCCCAGCATTTT.

The CDR3, as DNA: TGTGCCAGCAGTTCATCCGGACTAGCGGCCACCGGGGAGCTGTTTTTT. As protein: CASSSSGLAATGELFF. This sequence joins TRBV11-3 and TRBJ2-2, with 10 nucleotides matching TRBD2. The germline CDR1 and CDR2 sequences are SGHNT and YENEEA. After removal of 6 bases from V and 4 bases from J, the junction contained 8 bases not matched to a gene. The CDR3 runs 16 residues.

The rearrangement uses TRBV28 and TRBJ1-1; D uncertain. CDR1 MDHEN and CDR2 SYDVKM come from the germline V gene. This CDR3 is 13 amino acids long. Trimming left V 6 bases short and J 3 bases short, with 11 bases between. In DNA, the CDR3 is TGTGCCAGCAGCCCTCCCCCGTACACTGAAGCTTTCTTT. It yields the protein CASSPPPYTEAFF.

V is TRBV7-8 and J is TRBJ2-5; the D is unclear. Germline CDR1 and CDR2: SGHVS and FQNEAQ. The CDR3 has 15 amino acids. Trimming shortened V by 2 bases and J by 3 bases, and 13 bases separated the two germline ends. The CDR3 spells CASSLRTRNEETQYF. DNA of the CDR3: TGTGCCAGCAGCTTACGGACCAGGAACGAAGAGACCCAGTACTTC.

The CDR3: CASSRGGPAQETQYF. The CDR3 nucleotides read TGTGCCAGCAGCCGCGGGGGGCCGGCCCAAGAGACCCAGTACTTC. V usage is TRBV7-2 and J usage is TRBJ2-5; 8 bases align to TRBD2. CDR1 SGHTA and CDR2 FQGNSA come from the germline V gene. The CDR3 totals 15 residues. The J segment lost 1 base and the V segment lost 5 bases, leaving 6 bases of the junction unmatched.

CDR3 bases: TGTGCCAGCAGTTACCGTGGACCGTACGAGCAGTACTTC. As protein: CASSYRGPYEQYF. The V and J genes are TRBV6-5 and TRBJ2-7; D is unclear. The ends were cut back, 2 bases at V and 4 bases at J, with 9 bases in the middle. Germline CDR1 and CDR2: MNHEY and SVGAGI. This CDR3 has 13 amino acids.

The J gene is TRBJ1-3, the V gene TRBV6-1; 9 bases line up with TRBD1. Germline-derived CDR1 and CDR2 are MNHNS and SASEGT. After removal of 1 base from V and 3 bases from J, the junction contained 7 bases not matched to a gene. This CDR3 has 17 amino acids. The CDR3 DNA reads TGTGCCAGCAGTGAAGTTTTGGGACAGGGAGTTGGAAACACCATATATTTT. Residues: CASSEVLGQGVGNTIYF.

The rearrangement joins TRBV28 to TRBJ2-2, with 10 bases aligning to TRBD1. Germline lookup yields CDR1 MDHEN and CDR2 SYDVKM. The CDR3 covers 16 residues. V shed 4 bases and J 5 bases; nucleotides not matched to a gene: 7. The chain's CDR3 is CASSSQGTGATGELFF. For the CDR3, the DNA is TGTGCCAGCAGTTCACAGGGGACAGGGGCGACCGGGGAGCTGTTTTTT. Full variable domain (remainder filled in from reference TRBV28 and TRBJ2-2): DVKVTQSSRYLVKRTGEKVFLECVQDMDHENMFWYRQDPGLGLRLIYFSYDVKMKEKGDIPEGYSVSREKKERFSLILESASTNQTSMYLCASSSQGTGATGELFFGEGSRLTVL.

The V gene is TRBV7-6, the J gene TRBJ2-5, with D perhaps given as TRBD1 or TRBD2 (6 bases each). The CDR3 spans 17 residues. The ends were cut back, 1 base at V and 3 bases at J, with 18 bases in the middle. Germline assignment: CDR1 SGHVS and CDR2 FNYEAQ. CDR3: CASSLGFLGGREETQYF. CDR3 coding DNA: TGTGCCAGCAGCTTAGGGTTCCTCGGGGGCAGGGAAGAGACCCAGTACTTC.

The chain uses TRBV9 and TRBJ2-7, with TRBD2 as a possible D gene (7 bases). Germline CDR1 is SGDLS and CDR2 is YYNGEE. V was clipped by 4 bases and J by 4 bases, with 18 bases between them. The CDR3 runs to 15 residues. The chain's CDR3 is CASSPRGEGGYEQYF. The DNA for the CDR3 is TGTGCCAGCAGCCCCCGGGGGGAAGGGGGGTACGAGCAGTACTTC.

This rearrangement joins TRBV23-1 to TRBJ2-1; D is ambiguous. TRBV23-1 carries the ORF label, with uncertain function. The CDR3 is 13 amino acids. V was cut by 10 bases and J by 0 bases, with 10 bases left in between. In nucleotides, the CDR3 is TGCGCCACGGGCGACCCCTCCTACAATGAGCAGTTCTTC. Translating it yields CATGDPSYNEQFF.

CDR3 nucleotides: TGTGCCAGCTCACCGGGACAGGGTTTGGCTGAAGCTTTCTTT. It encodes CASSPGQGLAEAFF. The V gene is TRBV18, the J gene TRBJ1-1, with 9 bases lining up with TRBD1. This CDR3 is 14 amino acids long. Germline V gene data show CDR1 as KGHSH and CDR2 as LQKENI. V shed 3 bases and J 6 bases; nucleotides not matched to a gene: 5.

The chain couples TRBV7-9 to TRBJ2-5; D not certain. In germline, CDR1 is SEHNR, CDR2 FQNEAQ (reference sequence). V was clipped by 3 bases and J by 0 bases, with 8 bases between them. The CDR3 is 14 residues long. The CDR3 DNA sequence: TGTGCCAGCAGCTTTCGTAGGGACCAAGAGACCCAGTACTTC. This sequence encodes CASSFRRDQETQYF.

The genes are TRBV7-9 and TRBJ2-5; D is unresolved. The germline gives CDR1 SEHNR, CDR2 FQNEAQ (reference sequence). The V end was cut by 3 bases, the J end by 0 bases, with 8 bases between. The CDR3 loop spans 14 amino acids. CDR3 DNA sequence: TGTGCCAGCAGCTTCCTACGGGACCAAGAGACCCAGTACTTC. This sequence encodes CASSFLRDQETQYF.

This chain uses TRBV28 with TRBJ2-3, with 13 positions matching TRBD2. V lost 3 bases and J lost 0; bases outside the gene matches: 9. Germline CDR1 and CDR2: MDHEN and SYDVKM. This CDR3 spans 19 amino acids. The CDR3 bases are TGTGCCAGCAGTTTTCCGGGACTAGCGGGGAAGCCTAGCACAGATACGCAGTATTTT. Translation: CASSFPGLAGKPSTDTQYF. Full variable domain (remainder filled in from reference TRBV28 and TRBJ2-3): DVKVTQSSRYLVKRTGEKVFLECVQDMDHENMFWYRQDPGLGLRLIYFSYDVKMKEKGDIPEGYSVSREKKERFSLILESASTNQTSMYLCASSFPGLAGKPSTDTQYFGPGTRLTVL.

The V call is TRBV2, the J call TRBJ1-2; perhaps TRBD1 as D (5 bases). This CDR3 is 13 amino acids long. Germline V gene sequence: CDR1 SNHLY, CDR2 FYNNEI. V was clipped by 4 bases and J by 4 bases, with 10 bases between them. The CDR3 spells CASSGGGGYGYTF. DNA for the CDR3: TGTGCCAGCAGTGGTGGGGGGGGCTATGGCTACACCTTC.

The rearrangement uses TRBV9 and TRBJ2-3; TRBD2 is a possible D gene (6 bases). Germline-derived CDR1 and CDR2 are SGDLS and YYNGEE. The CDR3 has 15 amino acids. Trimming left V 4 bases short and J 0 bases short, with 12 bases between. The DNA for the CDR3 is TGTGCCAGCAGCCACGGCGGGGCTAGCACAGATACGCAGTATTTT. Translation gives CASSHGGASTDTQYF.

This chain links TRBV6-6 with TRBJ1-6; D not certain. V was pared by 7 bases and J by 5 bases, with 15 bases between. Germline V CDR1 and CDR2: MNHNY, SVGAGI (reference sequence). This CDR3 has 15 amino acids. Here the CDR3 DNA reads TGTGCCAGCACCCCGAGGCAGGCCAATAATTCACCCCTCCACTTT. Protein: CASTPRQANNSPLHF.

V and J are TRBV28 and TRBJ2-1; 8 bases map to TRBD1. This CDR3 comprises 15 residues. Trimming at V came to 7 bases and at J to 9 bases, leaving 14 bases not matched to a gene. CDR1 is MDHEN and CDR2 is SYDVKM in the germline V gene. In DNA form, the CDR3 reads TGTGCCAGCACCCCGGGTCAGGGGGCTTTTTCTGAGCAGTTCTTC. Translated: CASTPGQGAFSEQFF. Full variable domain (remainder filled in from reference TRBV28 and TRBJ2-1): DVKVTQSSRYLVKRTGEKVFLECVQDMDHENMFWYRQDPGLGLRLIYFSYDVKMKEKGDIPEGYSVSREKKERFSLILESASTNQTSMYLCASTPGQGAFSEQFFGPGTRLTVL.

V usage is TRBV9 and J usage is TRBJ1-4, with 8 bases matching TRBD1. The CDR3 is 17 residues long. Unmatched junction bases numbered 12, after V lost 3 bases and J lost 5 bases. Looked up from germline, CDR1 is SGDLS and CDR2 is YYNGEE. CDR3 sequence (DNA): TGTGCCAGCAGCGCCCGGGACAGGTCCTTGGGAAATGAAAAACTGTTTTTT. Translating gives CASSARDRSLGNEKLFF.

J is TRBJ2-5 and V is TRBV7-7; 15 bases line up with TRBD2. Trimming at V came to 5 bases and at J to 4 bases, leaving 8 bases not matched to a gene. CDR1 SSHAT and CDR2 FNYEAQ come from the germline V gene (reference sequence). This CDR3 has 17 amino acids. The CDR3 nucleotides read TGTGCCAGCAGCCCCGGGACTAGCGGGGGGAGGTCAGAGACCCAGTACTTC. Amino acid sequence: CASSPGTSGGRSETQYF.

V gene TRBV7-3 combines with J gene TRBJ2-2; the D gene is possibly TRBD1 (5 bases). V lost 5 bases to trimming and J lost 4 bases, with 14 bases between them. Looked up from germline, CDR1 is SGHTA and CDR2 is FQGTGA. The CDR3 runs 15 residues. CDR3 nucleotide sequence: TGTGCCAGCAGCGCCCAGGGCTCGGGCACCGGGGAGCTGTTTTTT. Translating gives CASSAQGSGTGELFF.

The chain carries TRBV4-3 and TRBJ1-4, with 10 nucleotides matching TRBD1. Germline CDR1 reads LGHNA; CDR2 reads YSLEER. V lost 1 base, J lost 7 bases, and 6 bases stayed unmatched. The CDR3 consists of 16 residues. CDR3 sequence (DNA): TGCGCCAGCAGCCAAGCCCGGACAGGGGGAAGTGAAAAACTGTTTTTT. It translates to CASSQARTGGSEKLFF.

This clone was seen only once. The V and J genes are TRBV6-1 and TRBJ2-3, with TRBD2 as a possible D gene (5 bases). The germline V and J ends were trimmed by 6 bases and 6 bases, with 7 bases remaining between them. This CDR3 is 11 amino acids long. In germline, CDR1 is MNHNS, CDR2 SASEGT. DNA of the CDR3: TGTGCCAGCAGCCAGCGGGATACGCAGTATTTT. Translated: CASSQRDTQYF.

The J gene is TRBJ2-5, the V gene TRBV2, with 7 positions matching TRBD1. The tail of the sequence fits TRBJ2-7 better, so the J call may be wrong. This CDR3 is 15 amino acids long. CDR1 is SNHLY, CDR2 FYNNEI, per germline. The CDR3, as DNA: TGTGCCAGCAGTTTAAAAGGACAGGTGAACTACGAGCAGTACTTC. It translates to CASSLKGQVNYEQYF.

The rearrangement joins TRBV9 to TRBJ1-1; 8 nucleotides line up with TRBD1. CDR1 is SGDLS and CDR2 is YYNGEE in the germline V gene. The CDR3 consists of 15 residues. V was pared by 4 bases and J by 0 bases, with 5 bases of the junction left unmatched. The CDR3 nucleotides read TGTGCCAGCAGCCTTACAGGGGGAATGAACACTGAAGCTTTCTTT. Residues: CASSLTGGMNTEAFF.

The sample holds a few counts of this clone. The rearrangement links TRBV4-2 to TRBJ2-2, with D possibly being TRBD1 or TRBD2 (6 bases each). The CDR3 is 15 amino acids. The germline V gene has CDR1 LGHNA and CDR2 YNFKEQ. V shed 0 bases and J shed 6 bases, with 11 bases lying between them. The CDR3 sequence is CASSQDPGAAGELFF. The CDR3 DNA reads TGTGCCAGCAGCCAAGATCCGGGGGCGGCCGGGGAGCTGTTTTTT.